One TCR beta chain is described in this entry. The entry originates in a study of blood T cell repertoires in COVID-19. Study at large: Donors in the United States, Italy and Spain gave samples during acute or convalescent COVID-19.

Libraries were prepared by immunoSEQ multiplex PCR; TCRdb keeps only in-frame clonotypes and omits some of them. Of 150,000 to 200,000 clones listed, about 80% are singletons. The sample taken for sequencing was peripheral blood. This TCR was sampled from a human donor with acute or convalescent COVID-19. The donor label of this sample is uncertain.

The CDR3 region has the DNA TGTGCCAGCAGCCCCCGTGGAGGGAGCTCCTACAATGAGCAGTTCTTC. Translated, it gives CASSPRGGSSYNEQFF. This chain connects TRBV9 to TRBJ2-1, with a tentative D call TRBD2 (6 bases). V gave up 4 bases and J gave up 0 bases, with 14 bases separating them. Germline V CDR1 and CDR2: SGDLS, YYNGEE. CDR3 size: 16 residues. Full variable domain (missing parts from reference TRBV9 and TRBJ2-1): DSGVTQTPKHLITATGQRVTLRCSPRSGDLSVYWYQQSLDQGLQFLIQYYNGEERAKGNILERFSAQQFPDLHSELNLSSLELGDSALYFCASSPRGGSSYNEQFFGPGTRLTVL.